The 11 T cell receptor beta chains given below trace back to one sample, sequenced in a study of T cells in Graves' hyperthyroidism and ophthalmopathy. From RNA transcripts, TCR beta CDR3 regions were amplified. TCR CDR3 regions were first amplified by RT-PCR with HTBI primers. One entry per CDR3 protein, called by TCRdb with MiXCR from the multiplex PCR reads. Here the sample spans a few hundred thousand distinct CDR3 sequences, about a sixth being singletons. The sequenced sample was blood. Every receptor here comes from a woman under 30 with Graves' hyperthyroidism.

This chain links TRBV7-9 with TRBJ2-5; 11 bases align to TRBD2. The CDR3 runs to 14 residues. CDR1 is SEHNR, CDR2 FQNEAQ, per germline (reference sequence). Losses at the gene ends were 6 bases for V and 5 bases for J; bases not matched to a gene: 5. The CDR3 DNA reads TGTGCCAGCAGTTATACTAGCGGGAGCGAGACCCAGTACTTC. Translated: CASSYTSGSETQYF.

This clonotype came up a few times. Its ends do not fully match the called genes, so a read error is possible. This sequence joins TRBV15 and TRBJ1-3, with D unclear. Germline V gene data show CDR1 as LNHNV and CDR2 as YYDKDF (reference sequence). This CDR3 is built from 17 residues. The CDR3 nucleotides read TGTGCCACCAGCAGAGGGCTGAAGTCCGGCTCTGGAAACGCCATATATTTT. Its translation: CATSRGLKSGSGNAIYF.

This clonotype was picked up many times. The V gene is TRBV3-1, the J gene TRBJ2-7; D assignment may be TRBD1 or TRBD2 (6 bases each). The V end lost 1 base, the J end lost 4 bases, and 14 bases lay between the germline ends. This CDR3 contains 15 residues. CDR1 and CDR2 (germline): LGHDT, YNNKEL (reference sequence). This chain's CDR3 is CASSQGGTPRYEQYF. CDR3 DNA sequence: TGTGCCAGCAGCCAAGGCGGGACACCCCGATACGAGCAGTACTTC.

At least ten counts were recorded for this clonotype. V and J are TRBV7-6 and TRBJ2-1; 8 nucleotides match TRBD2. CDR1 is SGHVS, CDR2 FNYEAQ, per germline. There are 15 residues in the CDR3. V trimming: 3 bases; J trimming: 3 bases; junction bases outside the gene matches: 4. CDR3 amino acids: CASSLSGGHYNEQFF. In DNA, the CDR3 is TGTGCCAGCAGCTTGAGCGGGGGCCACTACAATGAGCAGTTCTTC.

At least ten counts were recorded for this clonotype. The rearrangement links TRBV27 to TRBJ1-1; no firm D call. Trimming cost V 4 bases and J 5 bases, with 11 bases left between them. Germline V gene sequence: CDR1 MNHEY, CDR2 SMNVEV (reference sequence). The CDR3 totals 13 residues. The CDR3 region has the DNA TGTGCCAGCAGTTCCCCCGAATGGACTGAAGCTTTCTTT. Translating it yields CASSSPEWTEAFF.

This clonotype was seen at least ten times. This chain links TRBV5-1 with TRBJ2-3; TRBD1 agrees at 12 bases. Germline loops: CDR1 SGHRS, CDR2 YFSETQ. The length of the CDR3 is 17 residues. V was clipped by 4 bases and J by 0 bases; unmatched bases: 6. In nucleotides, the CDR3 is TGCGCCAGCAGCGGGGGACAGGGGGCAGCTAGCACAGATACGCAGTATTTT. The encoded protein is CASSGGQGAASTDTQYF.

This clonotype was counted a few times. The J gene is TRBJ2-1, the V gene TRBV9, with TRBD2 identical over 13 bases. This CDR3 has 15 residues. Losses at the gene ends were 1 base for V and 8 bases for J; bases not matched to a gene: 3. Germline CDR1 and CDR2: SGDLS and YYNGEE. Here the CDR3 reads CASSVTSGGAHEQFF. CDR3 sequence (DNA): TGTGCCAGCAGCGTAACTAGCGGGGGGGCCCATGAGCAGTTCTTC.

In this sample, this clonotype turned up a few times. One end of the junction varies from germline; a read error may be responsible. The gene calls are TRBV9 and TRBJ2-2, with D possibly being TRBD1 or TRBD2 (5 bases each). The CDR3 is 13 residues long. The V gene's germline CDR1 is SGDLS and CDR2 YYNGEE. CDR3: CAGSVVGVGELFF. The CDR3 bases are TGTGCCGGCAGCGTAGTGGGGGTCGGGGAGCTGTTTTTT.

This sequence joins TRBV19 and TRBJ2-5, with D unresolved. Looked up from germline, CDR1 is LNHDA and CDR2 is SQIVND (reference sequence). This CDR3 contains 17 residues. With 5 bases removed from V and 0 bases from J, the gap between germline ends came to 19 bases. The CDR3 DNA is TGTGCCAGTAGTCCCCAGGCCCTGGCCCCGTACCAAGAGACCCAGTACTTC. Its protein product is CASSPQALAPYQETQYF.

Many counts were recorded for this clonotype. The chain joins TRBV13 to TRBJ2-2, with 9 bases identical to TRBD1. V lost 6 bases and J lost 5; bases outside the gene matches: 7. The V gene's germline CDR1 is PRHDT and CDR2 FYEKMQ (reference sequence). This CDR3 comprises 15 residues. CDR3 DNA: TGTGCCAGCAGGCAAGACAGGGGGAAGACCGGGGAGCTGTTTTTT. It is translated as CASRQDRGKTGELFF.

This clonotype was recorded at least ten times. The CDR3 DNA follows: TGTGCCAGCAGCTTAGCCCCGCAGGTCTCCTACGAGCAGTACTTC. Translated: CASSLAPQVSYEQYF. V is TRBV7-2 and J is TRBJ2-7; D not certain. The germline V gene encodes CDR1 SGHTA and CDR2 FQGNSA. This CDR3 has 15 residues. Trimming cost V 0 bases and J 0 bases, with 9 bases left between them.